The 28 T cell receptor beta chains listed next were all sequenced from one sample in a study of graft-versus-host responses after intestinal transplantation. Generated by immunoSEQ multiplex PCR, the TCRdb table keeps only in-frame clones and is missing some. The sample records 90,000 to 100,000 clones, 86% being singletons. Specimen: PBMCs, collected 255 days after intestinal transplant. The receptor set was obtained from a human patient who received an intestinal transplant, so some T cells may come from the graft donor.

This clone was observed a single time. Mismatch with germline at one junction end may stem from a read error. The CDR3 nucleotides read TGTGCCAGCAGAGAAGGGAGGGGGCGAGACGCCGGGGAGCTGTTTTTT. Its translation: CASREGRGRDAGELFF. The rearrangement joins TRBV2 to TRBJ2-2; D might be TRBD1 or TRBD2, each matching 7 bases. Germline V gene lookup returns CDR1 SNHLY and CDR2 FYNNEI. The CDR3 runs 16 residues.

CDR3: CSVEYNEQFF. The CDR3 DNA sequence: TGCAGCGTTGAGTACAATGAGCAGTTCTTC. This sequence joins TRBV29-1 and TRBJ2-1, with D hard to call. The CDR3 runs to 10 residues. Trimming left V 3 bases short and J 4 bases short, with 1 base between. Germline CDR1 SQVTM, CDR2 ANQGSEA.

This clone showed up just a few times. This chain links TRBV10-3 with TRBJ1-5; 7 positions agree with TRBD1. The CDR3 has 14 residues. Germline loops: CDR1 ENHRY, CDR2 SYGVKD. Trimming took 10 bases from V and 2 from J; bases not matched to a gene: 8. CDR3 bases: TGTGCCACCAGATCCGGGACAGGCAATCAGCCCCAGCATTTT. Protein: CATRSGTGNQPQHF.

The CDR3 DNA sequence: TGTGCCAGCAGAGGCGGGCTGTTAGGCACTGAAGCTTTCTTT. Amino acids: CASRGGLLGTEAFF. V gene TRBV2 combines with J gene TRBJ1-1, with unresolved D. Germline CDR1 is SNHLY and CDR2 is FYNNEI. There are 14 residues in the CDR3. V was shortened by 6 bases and J by 4 bases, with 15 bases between the two germline ends.

V and J are TRBV7-8 and TRBJ1-3; TRBD1 might be the D (5 bases). Germline CDR1 and CDR2: SGHVS and FQNEAQ. V lost 5 bases and J 8 bases, leaving 16 bases between the germline ends. This CDR3 is built from 14 residues. The CDR3 is CASSPTPQGDTIYF. The CDR3 region has the DNA TGTGCCAGCAGCCCGACTCCCCAAGGGGACACCATATATTTT.

V usage is TRBV5-4 and J usage is TRBJ2-1; 7 bases align to TRBD1. Germline V lookup: CDR1 SGHNT, CDR2 YYREEE (reference sequence). The length of the CDR3 is 13 residues. V shed 4 bases and J 5 bases; nucleotides not matched to a gene: 3. CDR3 sequence reads: CASSLQGHNEQFF. The CDR3 nucleotides are TGTGCCAGCAGCCTACAGGGGCACAATGAGCAGTTCTTC.

V gene TRBV19 combines with J gene TRBJ1-5; 7 bases map to TRBD1. The CDR3 extends over 15 amino acids. CDR1 is LNHDA, CDR2 SQIVND, per germline (reference sequence). V trimming: 6 bases; J trimming: 9 bases; junction bases outside the gene matches: 14. The CDR3 region has the DNA TGTGCCAGTAGCGTAGGGGGCGCCGCCCGTTCGCCCCAGCATTTT. As protein: CASSVGGAARSPQHF.

The chain has TRBV5-4 and TRBJ2-1; 12 nucleotides line up with TRBD2. V was clipped by 1 base and J by 2 bases; unmatched bases: 7. Per the germline V gene, CDR1 is SGHNT and CDR2 is YYREEE (reference sequence). The CDR3 extends over 18 amino acids. The CDR3 DNA reads TGTGCCAGCAGCTTGAGACTAGCGGGGGCCCCAACCTACAATGAGCAGTTCTTC. Translated, it gives CASSLRLAGAPTYNEQFF.

The chain joins TRBV2 to TRBJ1-5; TRBD1 aligns across 8 bases. This CDR3 has 16 residues. Germline CDR1 and CDR2: SNHLY and FYNNEI. J lost 0 bases, V lost 6 bases, and 7 bases had no gene match. Here the CDR3 reads CASSWHRGNSNQPQHF. The CDR3 coding sequence is TGTGCCAGCAGCTGGCACAGGGGGAATAGCAATCAGCCCCAGCATTTT.

The genes are TRBV2 and TRBJ1-1; no definite D call. Germline V gives CDR1 SNHLY, CDR2 FYNNEI. The length of the CDR3 is 13 residues. The V gene lost 4 bases and the J gene lost 1 base, with 7 bases spanning the gap. The CDR3 spells CASSVAGNTEAFF. CDR3 nucleotides: TGTGCCAGCAGTGTTGCGGGGAACACTGAAGCTTTCTTT.

This chain joins TRBV5-4 and TRBJ2-7; D not certain. Trimming cost V 0 bases and J 3 bases, with 10 bases left between them. The CDR3 length is 14 residues. CDR1 is SGHNT, CDR2 YYREEE, per germline (reference sequence). The chain's CDR3 is CASSLGRDFYEQYF. The CDR3 DNA sequence: TGTGCCAGCAGCTTGGGCCGAGATTTCTACGAGCAGTACTTC. The full variable domain, its missing parts supplied by reference TRBV5-4 and TRBJ2-7, is ETGVTQSPTHLIKTRGQQVTLRCSSQSGHNTVSWYQQALGQGPQFIFQYYREEENGRGNFPPRFSGLQFPNYSSELNVNALELDDSALYLCASSLGRDFYEQYFGPGTRLTVT.

The chain joins TRBV6-5 to TRBJ2-5; D may correspond to TRBD1 or TRBD2 (6 bases each). The CDR3 extends over 13 amino acids. CDR1 and CDR2 from the germline V gene are MNHEY and SVGAGI. Between the trimmed V and J ends, which lost 6 bases and 5 bases, there was a span of 13 bases. CDR3 protein: CASRSTGRETQYF. CDR3 sequence (DNA): TGTGCCAGCAGATCCACAGGGAGGGAGACCCAGTACTTC.

The rearrangement uses TRBV7-9 and TRBJ2-7, with D perhaps assigned TRBD1 or TRBD2 (5 bases each). The CDR3 loop spans 13 amino acids. Germline V lookup: CDR1 SEHNR, CDR2 FQNEAQ (reference sequence). Trimming stripped 6 bases from V and 4 bases from J, with 13 bases between. CDR3 sequence reads: CASRGDLSYEQYF. CDR3 sequence (DNA): TGTGCCAGCAGGGGGGACCTGTCTTACGAGCAGTACTTC.

The chain joins TRBV4-3 to TRBJ1-5, with TRBD1 as a possible D gene (5 bases). CDR1 LGHNA and CDR2 YSLEER come from the germline V gene. The CDR3 runs 15 residues. The V end lost 0 bases, the J end lost 4 bases, and 10 bases lay between the germline ends. CDR3 sequence (DNA): TGCGCCAGCAGCCAAGATCCTGGGGGAAATCAGCCCCAGCATTTT. It translates to CASSQDPGGNQPQHF.

This sequence joins TRBV28 and TRBJ1-1; TRBD1 is a possible D gene (5 bases). V gave up 4 bases and J gave up 1 base, with 13 bases separating them. The V gene's germline CDR1 is MDHEN and CDR2 SYDVKM. The CDR3 runs to 15 residues. The CDR3: CASSYSSTGNTEAFF. The CDR3 DNA is TGTGCCAGCAGTTACTCGAGTACAGGGAACACTGAAGCTTTCTTT.

The chain links TRBV19 to TRBJ2-1; D possibly corresponds to TRBD1 (6 bases). The ends were cut back, 1 base at V and 2 bases at J, with 6 bases in the middle. The CDR3 extends over 14 amino acids. Per germline, CDR1 LNHDA and CDR2 SQIVND (reference sequence). CDR3 DNA sequence: TGTGCCAGTAGTATAGGACAGGCCTACAATGAGCAGTTCTTC. Residues: CASSIGQAYNEQFF.

This rearrangement joins TRBV6-1 to TRBJ1-5, with D perhaps matching TRBD1 (5 bases). The germline V gene encodes CDR1 MNHNS and CDR2 SASEGT. The CDR3 contains 10 residues. Trimming removed 6 bases at V and 11 bases at J, with 8 bases between. The CDR3 DNA follows: TGTGCCAGCAGGGGGGGAGCCCAGCATTTT. This sequence encodes CASRGGAQHF.

The count of this clone is one. The CDR3 region has the DNA TGTGCCAGCAGCCAGAGGGGGGAGTACGAGCAGTACTTC. Translated, it gives CASSQRGEYEQYF. V and J are TRBV14 and TRBJ2-7; D assignment may be TRBD1 or TRBD2 (6 bases each). V was pared by 3 bases and J by 4 bases, with 10 bases between. CDR3 length: 13 residues. The germline gives CDR1 SGHDN, CDR2 FVKESK.

The rearrangement uses TRBV6-5 and TRBJ2-1, with a possible D match to TRBD1 (6 bases). The CDR3 runs to 14 residues. Germline values: CDR1 MNHEY, CDR2 SVGAGI. V shed 0 bases and J shed 8 bases, with 11 bases lying between them. The CDR3 sequence: CASSYSPQGDEQFF. The DNA of the CDR3 is TGTGCCAGCAGTTACTCTCCACAGGGTGATGAGCAGTTCTTC.

The chain uses TRBV11-2 and TRBJ2-1; 7 bases fit TRBD2. This CDR3 is 14 amino acids long. Trimming cost V 5 bases and J 7 bases; bases outside gene matches: 8. Germline V gene lookup returns CDR1 SGHAT and CDR2 FQNNGV. As DNA, the CDR3 is TGTGCCAGCAGCACACGACTAGCCCAGAATGAGCAGTTCTTC. Translation gives CASSTRLAQNEQFF.

This chain links TRBV18 with TRBJ1-1; no clear D. The length of the CDR3 is 13 residues. V dropped 3 bases and J dropped 5 bases, with 10 bases sitting between them. Germline V CDR1 and CDR2: KGHSH, LQKENI. The DNA of the CDR3 is TGTGCCAGCTCACCTCTTCCTGGAACTGAAGCTTTCTTT. Translating it yields CASSPLPGTEAFF. The variable domain in full, completed from reference TRBV18 and TRBJ1-1, reads NAGVMQNPRHLVRRRGQEARLRCSPMKGHSHVYWYRQLPEEGLKFMVYLQKENIIDESGMPKERFSAEFPKEGPSILRIQQVVRGDSAAYFCASSPLPGTEAFFGQGTRLTVV.

The rearrangement links TRBV10-3 to TRBJ2-3; D perhaps matches TRBD1 (6 bases). This CDR3 is 15 amino acids long. Germline V gives CDR1 ENHRY, CDR2 SYGVKD. V gave up 3 bases and J gave up 5 bases, with 15 bases separating them. CDR3 protein: CAISDMRGSLDTQYF. CDR3 coding DNA: TGTGCCATCAGTGATATGAGGGGGAGCTTAGATACGCAGTATTTT.

The chain has TRBV28 and TRBJ1-3; no firm D call. Germline V gives CDR1 MDHEN, CDR2 SYDVKM. The CDR3 covers 14 residues. With 3 bases removed from V and 2 bases from J, the gap between germline ends came to 8 bases. CDR3 protein: CASSLSQAGNTIYF. CDR3 nucleotides: TGTGCCAGCAGTTTGTCACAAGCTGGAAACACCATATATTTT.

The chain links TRBV6-1 to TRBJ2-7; tentative D call: TRBD1 (6 bases). The germline V gene encodes CDR1 MNHNS and CDR2 SASEGT. This CDR3 has 13 residues. V shed 1 base and J shed 2 bases, with 6 bases lying between them. The CDR3 sequence: CASSEGDTYEQYF. CDR3 bases: TGTGCCAGCAGTGAAGGGGACACCTACGAGCAGTACTTC.

This chain joins TRBV7-3 and TRBJ1-3; the D is unclear. The CDR3 contains 15 residues. V was shortened by 5 bases and J by 0 bases, with 11 bases between the two germline ends. Germline-derived CDR1 and CDR2 are SGHTA and FQGTGA. CDR3 sequence reads: CASSPTTSSGNTIYF. The CDR3 DNA sequence: TGTGCCAGCAGCCCCACAACTAGCTCTGGAAACACCATATATTTT.

The chain carries TRBV6-6 and TRBJ2-7, with TRBD1 matching 9 bases. Germline CDR1 reads MNHNY; CDR2 reads SVGAGI (reference sequence). The V segment lost 5 bases and the J segment 3 bases; nucleotides outside the gene matches: 8. This CDR3 region has 15 residues. The CDR3 region is CASSQPGTGNYEQYF. Written as DNA, the CDR3 is TGTGCCAGCAGTCAGCCGGGGACAGGGAACTACGAGCAGTACTTC.

The genes are TRBV28 and TRBJ2-7, with D possibly being TRBD1 or TRBD2 (5 bases each). Between the trimmed V and J ends, which lost 2 bases and 1 base, there was a span of 6 bases. The CDR3 covers 13 residues. The germline gives CDR1 MDHEN, CDR2 SYDVKM. The chain's CDR3 is CASSLGGSYEQYF. The CDR3 DNA follows: TGTGCCAGCAGTTTAGGGGGTTCCTACGAGCAGTACTTC.

This chain joins TRBV15 and TRBJ1-1; no reliable D call. The CDR3 loop spans 13 amino acids. The V end lost 2 bases, the J end lost 6 bases, and 10 bases lay between the germline ends. Germline CDR1 LNHNV, CDR2 YYDKDF (reference sequence). In DNA form, the CDR3 reads TGTGCCACCAGCAGAAAGTTTACCCCTGAAGCTTTCTTT. Translated: CATSRKFTPEAFF.